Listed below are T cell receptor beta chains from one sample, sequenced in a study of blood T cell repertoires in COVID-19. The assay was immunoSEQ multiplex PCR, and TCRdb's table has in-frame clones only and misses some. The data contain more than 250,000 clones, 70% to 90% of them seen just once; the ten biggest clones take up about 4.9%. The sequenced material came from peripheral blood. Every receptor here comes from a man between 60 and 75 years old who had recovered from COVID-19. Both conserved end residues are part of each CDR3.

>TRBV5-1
CASNVGHLGGDGELFF
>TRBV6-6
CASSYETPRTEAFF
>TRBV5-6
CASSRLYRGQSEKLFF
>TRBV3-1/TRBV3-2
CASSQDPFSWAGGSDTQYF
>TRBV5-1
CASSRTGGINQPQHF
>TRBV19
CASTTPLASGYHNEQFF
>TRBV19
CASRSLAGVTYEQFF
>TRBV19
CASTEGGRDEKLFF
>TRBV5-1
CASSFMVQGTEAFF
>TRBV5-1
CASSLGAGGRYYEQYF
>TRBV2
CASRSQEKRTDTQYF
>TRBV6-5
CASSGGSGVTDTQYF
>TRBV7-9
CASSPGAAGDLDSPLHF
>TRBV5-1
CASSKLDGRTEAFF
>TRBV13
CASSQRTGGADEQYF
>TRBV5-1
CASSFEGVGTEAFF
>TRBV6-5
CASSSATGKAFF
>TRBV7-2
CASSNRDRGVRGYTF
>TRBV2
CASSREGGNQPQHF
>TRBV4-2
CASSRGVVRGSYNEQFF
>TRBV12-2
CASRLGGGFSAGELFF
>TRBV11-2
CASSSRTGGHTIYF
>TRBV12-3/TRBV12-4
CASSLSRGYTF
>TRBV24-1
CATSDRIGDSYNEQFF
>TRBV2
CASSEVRGRETQYF
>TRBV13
CASSFRGTGSSGNTIYF
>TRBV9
CASSVDGSLNEKLFF
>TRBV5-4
CASSAGTSGANTGELFF
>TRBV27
CATRRTSGNNEQFF
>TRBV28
CASSLYPAGGPYEQFF
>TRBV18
CASSPTSGGDPRTGELFF
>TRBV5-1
CASSPETGGIVLANEQFF
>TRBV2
CASSRDSFEQYF
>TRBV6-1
CASSDLYWQFF
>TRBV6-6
CASSYGARGSEAFF
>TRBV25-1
CASSEGMGAGDNYGYTF
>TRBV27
CASSFSRGRGEQFF